These T cell receptor beta chains were read from a single sample in a study of T cell responses to AZD1222 COVID-19 vaccine. The protocol was immunoSEQ multiplex PCR, while the TCRdb copy is restricted to in-frame clones and leaves out a portion. Among 150,000 to 200,000 clones, 80% to 95% were seen once, and the ten largest hold roughly 2.2%. Specimen: peripheral blood, collected on day 0 of AZD1222 vaccination. These TCRs come from an adult in good health. Each CDR3 is given with its conserved first and last residue. Each record gives: D gene, J gene, clone size, V gene, CDR3 protein, CDR3 DNA. A D gene is named only where the DNA matches it firmly. For some rows the clone size is stated as once, few or many, or as a class when expanded; others skip it.

>-|TRBJ2-1|-|TRBV7-3
CASSLNGGTPSQGVQFF
TGTGCCAGCAGCTTAAATGGGGGGACTCCCTCCCAAGGGGTTCAGTTCTTC
>TRBD1|TRBJ2-2|-|TRBV19
CASSIRSTGVTGELFF
TGTGCCAGTAGTATTAGGTCCACAGGGGTTACCGGGGAGCTGTTTTTT
>TRBD1|TRBJ1-1|-|TRBV30
CAWETGVFPEAFF
TGTGCCTGGGAGACAGGGGTGTTCCCTGAAGCTTTCTTT
>-|TRBJ1-1|once|TRBV10-3
CAISGSDPNTEAFF
TGTGCCATCAGTGGGTCCGACCCGAACACTGAAGCTTTCTTT
>-|TRBJ1-5|-|TRBV6-5
CASSYSGGNQPQHF
TGTGCCAGCAGTTACTCCGGGGGCAATCAGCCCCAGCATTTT
>-|TRBJ2-2|-|TRBV9
CASSGEIAGWLFF
TGTGCCAGCAGCGGAGAAATCGCCGGGTGGCTGTTTTTT
>TRBD1|TRBJ2-1|-|TRBV5-1
CASSRQGISYNEQFF
TGCGCCAGCAGCCGACAGGGGATCTCCTACAATGAGCAGTTCTTC
>-|TRBJ1-2|-|TRBV19
CASSMWRENYGYTF
TGTGCCAGTAGTATGTGGAGGGAGAACTATGGCTACACCTTC
>-|TRBJ2-4|-|TRBV24-1
CATSDLFLAKNIQYF
TGTGCCACTAGTGATTTGTTTCTAGCCAAAAACATTCAGTACTTC
>-|TRBJ2-5|-|TRBV18
CASSPPSPQPTQETQYF
TGTGCCAGCTCACCACCGAGCCCGCAACCCACCCAAGAGACCCAGTACTTC
>TRBD2|TRBJ2-1|-|TRBV7-6
CASSLVLGGDLREQFF
TGTGCCAGCAGCTTAGTATTGGGGGGGGACCTTCGAGAGCAGTTCTTC
>-|TRBJ2-3|-|TRBV7-3
CASCITGTDTQYF
TGTGCCAGCTGCATAACGGGGACCGATACGCAGTATTTT
>TRBD1|TRBJ2-3|once|TRBV10-3
CAITLGQGGADTQYF
TGTGCCATCACCTTGGGACAGGGTGGTGCAGATACGCAGTATTTT
>-|TRBJ1-1|-|TRBV3-1/TRBV3-2
CASSQEGALSAEAFF
TGTGCCAGCAGCCAAGAGGGGGCCCTAAGCGCTGAAGCTTTCTTT
>-|TRBJ1-1|-|TRBV4-1
CASSQGASEAFF
TGCGCCAGCAGTCAAGGGGCCTCTGAAGCTTTCTTT
>-|TRBJ2-7|-|TRBV3-1/TRBV3-2
CASSQDPLYYEQYF
TGTGCCAGCAGCCAAGACCCACTATACTACGAGCAGTACTTC
>-|TRBJ2-2|-|TRBV2
CASSGQRNTGELFF
TGTGCCAGCAGCGGACAGAGGAACACCGGGGAGCTGTTTTTT
>-|TRBJ2-2|once|TRBV18
CASSPLALRTGELFF
TGTGCCAGCTCACCGCTGGCCCTTCGGACCGGGGAGCTGTTTTTT
>-|TRBJ2-7|-|TRBV23-1
CASSQSRGRLEQYF
TGCGCCAGCAGTCAATCCAGGGGACGGCTCGAGCAGTACTTC
>TRBD1|TRBJ1-4|-|TRBV28
CASSLSGGEWGEKLFF
TGTGCCAGCAGTTTATCAGGGGGCGAGTGGGGTGAAAAACTGTTTTTT
>-|TRBJ2-7|-|TRBV10-3
CAISESTGDFRPYEQYF
TGTGCCATCAGTGAGTCGACCGGGGACTTCCGACCTTACGAGCAGTACTTC
>-|TRBJ1-1|many|TRBV5-6
CASSLRGFVSEAFF
TGTGCCAGCAGCTTGAGGGGTTTTGTCTCTGAAGCTTTCTTT
>TRBD1|TRBJ1-5|-|TRBV10-3
CAISVGQEHNQPQHF
TGTGCCATCAGTGTGGGACAGGAACACAATCAGCCCCAGCATTTT